This T cell receptor beta chain was recovered during a study of cytomegalovirus exposure and HLA in healthy donors. Study observations and caveats: Presence/absence analysis assumed near-uniform sequencing depth across donors. The study flagged some 170 TCR beta chains as cytomegalovirus-associated.

Remarks on this clone: Its antigen remains unidentified.

Amplification used 60 Vbeta primers and 13 Jbeta primers. The repertoire was sequenced with immunoSEQ multiplex PCR; TCRdb's copy has only in-frame clones and lacks some. Here the sample table reports 80,000 or so clones. V was pared by 5 bases and J by 16 bases, with 18 bases between. This CDR3 has 12 amino acids. Germline CDR1 MNHEY, CDR2 SVGAGI. The sample comprised PBMCs. V gene TRBV6-5 combines with J gene TRBJ2-1; weak D call: TRBD2 (6 bases). The clonotype comes from a man in his fifties in good health and CMV-seropositive. CDR3 sequence: CASSGSGAGTFF. CDR3 nucleotide sequence: TGTGCCAGCAGTGGGTCTGGCGCGGGAACCTTCTTC.